The entry that follows covers one TCR beta chain sequence. Its antigen is still unknown. The data were obtained in a study of T cells in Graves' hyperthyroidism and ophthalmopathy. Study summary: The initial diagnosis was the point when peripheral blood was collected, ahead of any treatment. Study observations and caveats: Among clonotypes expanded in thyroid above 0.001, most were also found in blood. A 13 V-J model separated ophthalmopathy from stable hyperthyroidism.

The CDR3 totals 13 residues. V was cut by 5 bases and J by 5 bases, with 15 bases left in between. CDR1 and CDR2 (germline): DFQATT, SNEGSKA (reference sequence). The CDR3 regions of TCR beta were amplified from RNA transcripts. The HTBI primer set was used in a first-round RT-PCR of the TCR CDR3. Using its own MiXCR run on the multiplex PCR reads, TCRdb lists one record per CDR3 protein. The sample lists under 400,000 distinct CDR3 sequences; over 20% were seen once. V is TRBV20-1 and J is TRBJ2-5; a weak D match, TRBD1 (7 bases). The source material was blood. This TCR was sampled from a woman aged 50 to 60 with Graves' hyperthyroidism. The CDR3 DNA sequence: TGCAGTGCTGGCCCCCCAGGGGGGGAGACCCAGTACTTC. Its protein product is CSAGPPGGETQYF.